The 11 T cell receptor beta chains given below trace back to one sample, sequenced in a study of breast tumors, draining lymph nodes, adjacent tissues. Axillary draining lymph nodes of breast cancer patients supplied the node samples. One entry per CDR3 protein, called by TCRdb with MiXCR from the multiplex PCR reads. This table holds approximately 150,000 distinct CDR3 sequences, more than 25% found once. Sequencing was done on a sample of axillary lymph node tissue. These receptors were collected from a female donor with breast cancer. Some clones in this sample may be carry-over from other donors' samples.

This clonotype was seen a few times. The chain combines TRBV7-9 with TRBJ2-4; 8 positions match TRBD2. Trimming removed 1 base from V and 12 bases from J; junction bases left unmatched: 8. The CDR3 has 14 residues. Germline CDR1 and CDR2: SEHNR and FQNEAQ (reference sequence). The CDR3 nucleotides read TGTGCCAGCAGCTTAGACGGACTAGCAGTGGATCAGTACTTC. It encodes CASSLDGLAVDQYF.

Concerning this clonotype itself: A much larger clone is a single base away; this may be a read error. The rearrangement links TRBV6-2 or TRBV6-3 to TRBJ1-4, with 7 nucleotides matching TRBD1. V lost 5 bases to trimming and J lost 5 bases; unmatched junction nucleotides: 8. This CDR3 contains 15 residues. Germline-derived CDR1 and CDR2 are MNHEY and SVGEGT. The CDR3 nucleotides are TGTGCCAGCAGTCCCGCGACAGGGATAAATGAAAAACTGTTTTTT. Residues: CASSPATGINEKLFF.

V usage is TRBV19 and J usage is TRBJ2-5; perhaps TRBD1 as D (5 bases). CDR1 and CDR2 (germline): LNHDA, SQIVND (reference sequence). The length of the CDR3 is 13 residues. Trimming took 6 bases from V and 5 from J, leaving 13 bases between them. The CDR3 sequence is CASSINRGETQYF. As DNA, the CDR3 is TGTGCCAGTAGCATCAATAGGGGTGAGACCCAGTACTTC.

A word on this clonotype: This may come from a read error, since a much larger clone is one base off. The rearrangement links TRBV5-1 to TRBJ2-5; D is tentatively TRBD1 or TRBD2 (5 bases each). The CDR3 runs to 15 residues. CDR1 is SGHRS, CDR2 YFSETQ, per germline. The ends were cut back, 0 bases at V and 5 bases at J, with 14 bases in the middle. In DNA, the CDR3 is TGCGCCAGCAGCTTGGGGGGCGGGTCACACGAGACCCAGTACTTC. It translates to CASSLGGGSHETQYF.

As regards this clonotype: With a much larger clone just one base away, this may be a read error. The gene calls are TRBV11-2 and TRBJ1-1; tentative D call: TRBD1 (6 bases). The germline V and J ends were trimmed by 4 bases and 6 bases, with 18 bases remaining between them. CDR1 is SGHAT and CDR2 is FQNNGV in the germline V gene. CDR3 length: 15 residues. CDR3 bases: TGTGCCAGCAGCTCGCTGGGACAATGGTACGCTGAAGCTTTCTTT. Amino acid sequence: CASSSLGQWYAEAFF.

This clonotype was recorded many times. The genes are TRBV6-5 and TRBJ2-7; 8 bases agree with TRBD2. After removal of 8 bases from V and 3 bases from J, the junction contained 12 bases not matched to a gene. The germline CDR1 and CDR2 sequences are MNHEY and SVGAGI. The CDR3 contains 15 residues. DNA of the CDR3: TGTGCCAGCGGGCCCCTTAGCGGGACGGACTACGAGCAGTACTTC. Amino acid sequence: CASGPLSGTDYEQYF.

V gene TRBV7-2 combines with J gene TRBJ2-7; D could derive from TRBD1 or TRBD2 (6 bases each). CDR1 is SGHTA and CDR2 is FQGNSA in the germline V gene. The CDR3 is made up of 13 amino acids. V lost 6 bases and J 9 bases, leaving 18 bases between the germline ends. The CDR3 region has the DNA TGTGCCAGCAGTCGACAGGACCTCGGGGGGCAGTACTTC. It is translated as CASSRQDLGGQYF.

Many counts were recorded for this clonotype. The J gene is TRBJ2-1, the V gene TRBV15; 8 positions match TRBD2. The V segment lost 0 bases and the J segment 5 bases; nucleotides outside the gene matches: 18. The CDR3 sequence is 20 residues long. Germline V gene data show CDR1 as LNHNV and CDR2 as YYDKDF (reference sequence). CDR3 residues: CATSRDLPPISGAIDNEQFF. CDR3 nucleotides: TGTGCCACCAGCAGAGACCTCCCCCCAATTAGCGGGGCTATAGACAATGAGCAGTTCTTC.

The chain employs TRBV27 and TRBJ2-7; unclear D gene. The length of the CDR3 is 13 residues. V lost 5 bases and J lost 2, with 10 bases in between. The V gene's germline CDR1 is MNHEY and CDR2 SMNVEV (reference sequence). The CDR3 here is CASSGYNAYEQYF. CDR3 DNA: TGTGCCAGCAGTGGATACAATGCCTACGAGCAGTACTTC.

V and J are TRBV11-2 and TRBJ2-7; 10 positions agree with TRBD1. Germline CDR1 is SGHAT and CDR2 is FQNNGV. J lost 0 bases, V lost 4 bases, and 6 bases had no gene match. This CDR3 is 16 amino acids long. The CDR3 loop reads CASSSGQGSFSYEQYF. CDR3 coding DNA: TGTGCCAGCAGCTCGGGACAGGGGAGCTTCTCCTACGAGCAGTACTTC.

Worth noting for this clonotype: Being one base from a much bigger clone, this may be a read error. The J gene is TRBJ1-2, the V gene TRBV12-3 or TRBV12-4; no clear D gene. V lost 1 base, J lost 0 bases, and 6 bases lay in between. The CDR3 totals 14 residues. Here the CDR3 DNA reads TGTGCCAGCAGTTTAGATCAGACTAACTATGGCTACACCTTC. It encodes CASSLDQTNYGYTF.